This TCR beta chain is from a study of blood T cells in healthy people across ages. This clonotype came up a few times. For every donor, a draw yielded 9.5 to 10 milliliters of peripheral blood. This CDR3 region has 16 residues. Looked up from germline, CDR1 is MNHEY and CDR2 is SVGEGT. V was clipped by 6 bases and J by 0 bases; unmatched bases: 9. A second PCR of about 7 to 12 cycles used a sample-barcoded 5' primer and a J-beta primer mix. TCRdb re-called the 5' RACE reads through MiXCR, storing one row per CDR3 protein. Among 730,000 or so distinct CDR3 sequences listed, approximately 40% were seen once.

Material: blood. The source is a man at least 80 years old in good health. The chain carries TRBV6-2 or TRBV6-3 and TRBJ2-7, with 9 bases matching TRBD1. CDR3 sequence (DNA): TGTGCCAGCAGCGACCTGACAGGGGGGGACTCCTACGAGCAGTACTTC. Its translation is CASSDLTGGDSYEQYF.